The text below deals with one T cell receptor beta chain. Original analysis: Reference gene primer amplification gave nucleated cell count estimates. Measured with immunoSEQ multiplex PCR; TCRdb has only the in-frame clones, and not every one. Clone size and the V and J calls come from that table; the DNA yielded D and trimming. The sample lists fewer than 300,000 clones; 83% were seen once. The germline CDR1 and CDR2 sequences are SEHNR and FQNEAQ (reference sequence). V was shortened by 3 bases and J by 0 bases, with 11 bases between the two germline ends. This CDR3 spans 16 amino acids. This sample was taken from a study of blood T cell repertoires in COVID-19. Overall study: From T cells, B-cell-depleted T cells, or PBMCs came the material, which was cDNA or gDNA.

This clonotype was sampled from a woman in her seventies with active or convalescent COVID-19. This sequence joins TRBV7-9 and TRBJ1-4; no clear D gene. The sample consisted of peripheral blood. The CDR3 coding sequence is TGTGCCAGCAGCTTCACAGTTTTTGCAACTAATGAAAAACTGTTTTTT. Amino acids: CASSFTVFATNEKLFF.